This T cell receptor (beta chain) was recovered during a study of T-cell memory formation after mild COVID-19. TCRdb recomputed calls from the 5' RACE reads with MiXCR, one row per CDR3 protein. The table has roughly 400,000 distinct CDR3 sequences, 20% to 25% seen once; the top ten hold about 8.7%. The CDR3 length is 17 residues. Unmatched junction bases numbered 13, after V lost 5 bases and J lost 6 bases. Germline CDR1 and CDR2: MNHEY and SVGEGT. This clonotype has just a few counts. The chain uses TRBV6-2 or TRBV6-3 and TRBJ2-3; 11 nucleotides align to TRBD2. The TCR was taken from an adult woman who had mild COVID-19 (a few samples of this study predate the infection). Cell type and time point are not known. Sequencing was carried out using PBMCs or a T cell subset sorted from them (not recorded which). CDR3 in amino acids: CASSLGRTSGRWDTQYF. DNA for the CDR3: TGTGCCAGCAGTCTGGGACGCACTAGCGGGAGATGGGATACGCAGTATTTT.